The subject of this entry is one TCR beta chain. The source of the sample is a study of blood T cell repertoires in COVID-19. Across the whole study: Researchers got acute and convalescent COVID-19 samples from the United States, Italy and Spain. T cells, B-cell-depleted T cells, or PBMCs provided the cDNA or gDNA that served as material.

This CDR3 is 15 amino acids long. The V end was cut by 2 bases, the J end by 1 base, with 10 bases between. Per germline, CDR1 MNHEY and CDR2 SVGEGT. Original data processing: Estimates of nucleated cell counts were drawn from the amplification of reference gene primers. The protocol was immunoSEQ multiplex PCR, while the TCRdb copy is restricted to in-frame clones and leaves out a portion. The DNA gave D and trimming, while V, J and clone size come from that table. The sample has 200,000 to 300,000 clones; around four fifths are singletons. The sample comprised peripheral blood. This receptor was taken from a man in his sixties with acute or convalescent COVID-19. The chain couples TRBV6-2 or TRBV6-3 to TRBJ2-3; a possible D gene is TRBD2 (6 bases). CDR3 nucleotide sequence: TGTGCCAGCAGTTACAAGCCGGGGGGCACAGATACGCAGTATTTT. This gives the protein CASSYKPGGTDTQYF.